The subject of this entry is one T cell receptor beta chain. This clone's antigen is unknown. One base away there is no much larger clone; base qualities are not given. The germline V gene sets CDR1 to MNHEY and CDR2 to SVGAGI. There are 16 amino acids in the CDR3, from cysteine to phenylalanine inclusive. The CDR3 DNA has 48 bases and is translated from base 1. V and J are truncated by 0 bases and 2 bases respectively, leaving an intervening sequence of 11 bases. TCRbeta CDR3 regions were amplified from genomic DNA by means of the immunoSEQ Assay, a bias-controlled multiplex PCR. In the paper's pipeline: The number of nucleated cells in each sample was estimated from the amplification of reference gene primers within the assay. To quantify the absolute abundance of each unique TCRbeta CDR3 rearrangement, sequence reads were collapsed and filtered. For each sample, productive Simpson clonality was calculated as the square root of Simpson's diversity index across productive rearrangements. TCRdb took this table from immuneACCESS and kept in-frame rearrangements with V and J called. Such tables lack part of the clones; where checked against another copy, unresolved V genes explain under half of the gap, and the rest is unexplained. The D gene and trimming were derived from the DNA, and the V and J assignments and clone size from that table. The sample data list approximately 89,000 clones, and about 80% of these were observed just once. The ten largest account for 24% of the sample.

The collaborating institutions used their own protocols to collect whole blood in K2EDTA tubes. For TCRbeta analysis, collaborators shipped samples as frozen whole blood, isolated PBMCs, or DNA extracted from either of those sample types. This entry belongs to a study of blood T cell repertoires in COVID-19 (dated by TCRdb to 2020 to 2021). General notes on the study: The collaborator samples originated in the United States, Italy and Spain and spanned the acute and convalescent phases of COVID-19. The material from the prospective study consisted of cDNA or gDNA derived from T cells, B-cell-depleted T cells, or PBMCs. Deeply sampled blood TCRbeta repertoires from subjects exposed to, actively infected with, or recovered from COVID-19 were included in the dataset. A freely available public database, intended as a resource for researchers studying the immune response to SARS-CoV-2, is where the repertoires were released. Samples came from the ongoing ImmuneRACE study (first 160 participants) plus 1,254 subjects from 6 global collaborators. Sample metadata almost always included a de-identified subject ID, COVID-19 status, age in years and sex. Where available, HLA class I and class II types were obtained from metadata supplied by the sample provider rather than from assay-based typing. Results the study describes overall, beyond this receptor: The amount of clinical and demographic metadata varied by source and participant and was provided uncurated.

The receptor comes from a man between 65 and 85 years old with acute or convalescent COVID-19. Source material: peripheral blood. In this chain, TRBV6-5 is recombined with TRBJ1-3, with a weak D call of TRBD1 (6 bases match). The CDR3 protein: CASSYSTGTPGNTIYF. The bases read TGTGCCAGCAGTTACTCGACCGGGACACCTGGAAACACCATATATTTT.